The sequence of this T cell receptor beta chain was determined in a study of regulatory T cells in long-lasting Graves disease. Overall study context: Graves' disease counted as persistent after over 5 years of antithyroid drugs with positive TSH receptor antibodies.

Time point in this sample: persistent/refractory GD, antithyroid drugs over 5 years with positive TRAb. RNA from PBMCs was the source of the TCR library. In germline, CDR1 is SGHRS, CDR2 YFSETQ. The CDR3 has 15 amino acids. V was clipped by 5 bases and J by 4 bases, with 18 bases between them. iRepertoire HTBI primers and Arm-PCR of CDR3 regions built TCR beta libraries. TCRdb reprocessed the multiplex PCR reads with MiXCR, giving one entry per CDR3 protein. In the table there are nearly 350,000 distinct CDR3 sequences, around a fifth of which are singletons. The source of this sequence is a female donor with Graves disease. The specimen comprised peripheral blood mononuclear cells (PBMCs), sampled when the disease was refractory, from a patient treated with antithyroid drugs. The chain has TRBV5-1 and TRBJ1-1; D is perhaps TRBD1 (5 bases). CDR3 in DNA: TGCGCCAGCAGTCCCCAGGGTCTAGTTGGCACTGAAGCTTTCTTT. The encoded protein is CASSPQGLVGTEAFF.